This record concerns one TCR beta chain sequence. The antigen remains undetermined. This entry belongs to a study of T cells in Graves' hyperthyroidism and ophthalmopathy. General study results and limits: Blood also carried most thyroid clonotypes expanded above 0.001.

CDR1 and CDR2 (germline): GTSNPN, SVGIG (reference sequence). This CDR3 spans 15 amino acids. Trimming pared 0 bases from V and 3 bases from J, leaving 12 bases between. On the basis of clinical symptoms, serum thyroxine and TRAb, thyroid ultrasound and orbital computed tomography, diagnoses were made. Fresh peripheral blood, around 10 ml of it, supplied the PBMCs. What was amplified from RNA transcripts were TCR beta CDR3 regions. Researchers ran a first-round RT-PCR on the TCR CDR3 using the HTBI primer set. TCRdb used MiXCR to reprocess the multiplex PCR reads, holding one entry per CDR3 protein. The sample yields approximately 600,000 distinct CDR3 sequences, about 15% seen once.

Sequencing input: blood. The rearrangement uses TRBV30 and TRBJ2-1; D is possibly TRBD2 (6 bases). The origin of this receptor is a middle-aged woman with Graves' ophthalmopathy. The DNA of the CDR3 is TGTGCCTGGAGTGTTTCGGGAGACCTCTACAATGAGCAGTTCTTC. Its translation: CAWSVSGDLYNEQFF.